The 13 T cell receptor beta chains below were found in one sample sequenced in a study of blood T cell repertoires in COVID-19. Some clones are missing from TCRdb's copy, which holds only in-frame ones; the method was immunoSEQ multiplex PCR. Of about 260,000 clones listed, more than 80% are singletons. The sample consisted of PBMCs or T cells enriched from blood (not recorded which). All receptors come from a woman in her 30s with acute COVID-19.

This chain links TRBV7-2 with TRBJ2-3; tentatively, D is TRBD1 (6 bases). Trimming removed 3 bases at V and 8 bases at J, with 18 bases between. The CDR3 is 15 residues long. Germline CDR1 reads SGHTA; CDR2 reads FQGNSA. CDR3 protein: CASSFSEQGRGTQYF. The CDR3 DNA is TGTGCCAGCAGCTTCTCTGAGCAGGGCAGGGGTACGCAGTATTTT.

This sequence joins TRBV3-1 (or the pseudogene TRBV3-2) and TRBJ2-7; TRBD2 agrees at 13 bases. CDR3 size: 15 residues. Germline trimming cut 1 base from V and 6 bases from J; bases unmatched to any gene: 3. Germline values: CDR1 LGHDT, CDR2 YNNKEL (reference sequence). The CDR3 sequence: CASSQGTSGSGEQYF. DNA for the CDR3: TGTGCCAGCAGCCAAGGGACTAGCGGGAGTGGCGAGCAGTACTTC.

The chain has TRBV10-2 and TRBJ2-1, with D tentatively TRBD2 (5 bases). This CDR3 contains 12 residues. The germline gives CDR1 WSHSY, CDR2 SAAADI. Trimming took off 5 bases at V and 7 bases at J, with 9 bases between the two ends. The CDR3 coding sequence is TGCGCCAGCAGTACTCCGGGGAATGAGCAGTTCTTC. This encodes CASSTPGNEQFF.

This chain joins TRBV28 and TRBJ1-4; tentatively, D is TRBD1 (6 bases). Germline-derived CDR1 and CDR2 are MDHEN and SYDVKM. V lost 4 bases to trimming and J lost 0 bases, with 15 bases between them. The CDR3 covers 17 residues. The CDR3 protein is CASSSATGLPTNEKLFF. The CDR3 DNA follows: TGTGCCAGCAGTTCGGCGACAGGACTTCCAACTAATGAAAAACTGTTTTTT.

The V call is TRBV27, the J call TRBJ2-1; 9 bases map to TRBD2. The CDR3 totals 15 residues. Trimming cost V 6 bases and J 5 bases; bases outside gene matches: 8. Per the germline V gene, CDR1 is MNHEY and CDR2 is SMNVEV (reference sequence). CDR3 region: CASSPGLASHNEQFF. CDR3 coding DNA: TGTGCCAGCAGCCCCGGACTAGCGTCCCACAATGAGCAGTTCTTC.

The V and J genes are TRBV28 and TRBJ1-6, with 9 bases fitting TRBD1. The CDR3 spans 14 residues. Per the germline V gene, CDR1 is MDHEN and CDR2 is SYDVKM. V gave up 6 bases and J gave up 7 bases; unmatched junction bases: 4. CDR3 nucleotide sequence: TGTGCCAGCAGCTGGACAGGGGACAATTCACCCCTCCACTTT. Protein sequence: CASSWTGDNSPLHF.

The rearrangement links TRBV14 to TRBJ1-5; maybe TRBD1 (5 bases). Trimming shortened V by 6 bases and J by 4 bases, and 10 bases separated the two germline ends. CDR1 and CDR2 from the germline V gene are SGHDN and FVKESK. The CDR3 loop spans 13 amino acids. The CDR3 DNA reads as TGTGCCAGCAGTTTAGGGGCGAATCAGCCCCAGCATTTT. Translated: CASSLGANQPQHF.

The chain has TRBV20-1 and TRBJ1-2; no definite D call. Trimming cost V 3 bases and J 4 bases, with 9 bases left between them. The CDR3 spans 12 residues. Germline V gene sequence: CDR1 DFQATT, CDR2 SNEGSKA (reference sequence). CDR3 loop: CSASVESYGYTF. The CDR3, as DNA: TGCAGTGCTAGTGTGGAGTCCTATGGCTACACCTTC.

V usage is TRBV6-2 or TRBV6-3 and J usage is TRBJ2-2; perhaps TRBD2 as D (5 bases). Trimming removed 2 bases from V and 7 bases from J, with 11 bases in between. The V gene's germline CDR1 is MNHEY and CDR2 SVGEGT. The CDR3 has 14 amino acids. The CDR3: CASSYIGVGGELFF. DNA of the CDR3: TGTGCCAGCAGTTACATCGGGGTCGGCGGGGAGCTGTTTTTT.

V usage is TRBV28 and J usage is TRBJ2-4; weak D call: TRBD2 (6 bases). The germline CDR1 and CDR2 sequences are MDHEN and SYDVKM. V lost 2 bases, J lost 6 bases, and 8 bases lay in between. The length of the CDR3 is 13 residues. This CDR3 reads CASSLVGGNIQYF. In nucleotides, the CDR3 is TGTGCCAGCAGTTTAGTGGGGGGAAACATTCAGTACTTC.

This clone was recorded once. The chain carries TRBV6-5 and TRBJ1-2; no clear D gene. This CDR3 has 13 amino acids. From germline, CDR1 is MNHEY and CDR2 SVGAGI. V was trimmed by 6 bases and J by 8 bases, leaving 16 bases between them. In DNA, the CDR3 is TGTGCCAGCAGGGAGACGAATGCCGGCGGCTACACCTTC. Its protein is CASRETNAGGYTF.

CDR3 region: CASSFMLGSGSSKNIQYF. CDR3 in DNA: TGTGCCAGCAGCTTTATGTTAGGAAGCGGGAGTTCCAAAAACATTCAGTACTTC. The rearrangement joins TRBV7-3 to TRBJ2-4; TRBD2 agrees at 8 bases. Germline CDR1 and CDR2: SGHTA and FQGTGA. Losses at the gene ends were 3 bases for V and 2 bases for J; bases not matched to a gene: 12. This CDR3 spans 18 amino acids.

The rearrangement uses TRBV20-1 and TRBJ2-7; 7 nucleotides line up with TRBD1. Germline-derived CDR1 and CDR2 are DFQATT and SNEGSKA (reference sequence). The CDR3 consists of 13 residues. The V gene end was trimmed by 3 bases and the J gene end by 0 bases; junction bases not matched to a gene: 2. Written as DNA, the CDR3 is TGCAGTGCTAGTGGGACAGCCTCCTACGAGCAGTACTTC. Amino acids: CSASGTASYEQYF.